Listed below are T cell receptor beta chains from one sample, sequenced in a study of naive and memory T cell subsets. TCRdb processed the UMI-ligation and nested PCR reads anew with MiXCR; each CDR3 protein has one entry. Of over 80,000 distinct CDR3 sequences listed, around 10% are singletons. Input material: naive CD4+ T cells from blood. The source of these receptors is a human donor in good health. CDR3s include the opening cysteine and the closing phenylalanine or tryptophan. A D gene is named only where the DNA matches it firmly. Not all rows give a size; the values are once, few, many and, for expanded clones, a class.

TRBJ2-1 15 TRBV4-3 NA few CASSQERVRNNEQFF TGCGCCAGCAGCCAAGAGAGGGTCAGAAATAATGAGCAGTTCTTC
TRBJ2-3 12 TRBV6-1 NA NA CASTFRGDTQYF TGTGCCAGCACCTTTCGGGGAGATACGCAGTATTTT
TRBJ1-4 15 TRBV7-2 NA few CASSLDAGWGEKLFF TGTGCCAGCAGCTTAGATGCAGGGTGGGGTGAAAAACTGTTTTTT
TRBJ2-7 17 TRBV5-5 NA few CASSLRVWADSSYEQYF TGTGCCAGCAGCTTGAGAGTCTGGGCAGACAGCTCCTACGAGCAGTACTTC
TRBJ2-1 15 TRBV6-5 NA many CASSYSPSSYNEQFF TGTGCCAGCAGTTACTCCCCGAGCTCCTACAATGAGCAGTTCTTC
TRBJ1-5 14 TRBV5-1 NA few CASSPGGSNQPQHF TGCGCCAGCAGCCCGGGGGGTAGCAATCAGCCCCAGCATTTT
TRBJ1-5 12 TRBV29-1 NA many CSVAQSNQPQHF TGCAGCGTGGCACAGAGCAATCAGCCCCAGCATTTT
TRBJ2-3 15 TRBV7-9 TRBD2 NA CASSFSAGATDTQYF TGTGCCAGCAGCTTTTCGGCGGGAGCCACAGATACGCAGTATTTT
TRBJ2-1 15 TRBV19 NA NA CASTVGKSSYNEQFF TGTGCCAGTACCGTGGGAAAGAGCTCCTACAATGAGCAGTTCTTC
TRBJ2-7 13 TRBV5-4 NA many CASSSWGLNEQYF TGTGCCAGCAGCTCATGGGGACTTAACGAGCAGTACTTC
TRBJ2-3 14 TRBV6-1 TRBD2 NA CASSEAGGTDTQYF TGTGCCAGCAGCGAAGCGGGAGGCACAGATACGCAGTATTTT
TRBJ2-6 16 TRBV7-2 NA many CASSLRILSGANVLTF TGTGCCAGCAGCTTACGGATACTCTCTGGGGCCAACGTCCTGACTTTC
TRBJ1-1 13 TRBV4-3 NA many CASSKQTNTEAFF TGCGCCAGCAGCAAACAGACGAACACTGAAGCTTTCTTT
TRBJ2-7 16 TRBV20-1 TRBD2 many CSAPQPASGRLYEQYF TGCAGTGCTCCCCAACCGGCTAGCGGGAGGCTTTACGAGCAGTACTTC
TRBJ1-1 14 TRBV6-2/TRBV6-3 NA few CASSIGGRVPEAFF TGTGCCAGCAGTATCGGAGGGAGGGTTCCTGAAGCTTTCTTT
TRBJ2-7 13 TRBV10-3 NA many CAISLIDGYEQYF TGTGCCATCAGTTTAATCGACGGCTACGAGCAGTACTTC
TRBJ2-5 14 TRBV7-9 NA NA CASSLSLAPETQYF TGTGCCAGCAGCTTAAGTCTAGCCCCCGAGACCCAGTACTTC
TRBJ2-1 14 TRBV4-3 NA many CASSQDLKGNEQFF TGCGCCAGCAGCCAAGATTTAAAGGGAAATGAGCAGTTCTTC
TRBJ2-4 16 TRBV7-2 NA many CASSLSRVLAKNIQYF TGTGCCAGCAGCTTATCCAGAGTCCTAGCCAAAAACATTCAGTACTTC
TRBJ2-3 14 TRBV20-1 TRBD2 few CSARRAGITDTQYF TGCAGTGCTAGGCGAGCGGGGATCACAGATACGCAGTATTTT
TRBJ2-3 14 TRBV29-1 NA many CSVEFLAETDTQYF TGCAGCGTTGAATTCTTGGCGGAAACAGATACGCAGTATTTT
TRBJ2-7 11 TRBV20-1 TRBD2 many CSARLAYEQYF TGCAGTGCCCGACTAGCGTACGAGCAGTACTTC
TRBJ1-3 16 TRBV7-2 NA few CASSPYLGPRGNTIYF TGTGCCAGCAGCCCCTACCTGGGCCCTCGGGGAAACACCATATATTTT
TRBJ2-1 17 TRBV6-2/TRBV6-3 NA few CASSYPKGTQTYNEQFF TGTGCCAGCAGTTACCCCAAAGGGACGCAAACTTACAATGAGCAGTTCTTC
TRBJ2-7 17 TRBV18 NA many CASSPLPPTGGADEQYF TGTGCCAGCTCACCCCTGCCTCCTACAGGGGGGGCAGACGAGCAGTACTTC
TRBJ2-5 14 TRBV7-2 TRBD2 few CASSLAAGGETQYF TGTGCCAGCAGCTTAGCCGCGGGAGGGGAGACCCAGTACTTC
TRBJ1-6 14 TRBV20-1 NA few CSARGQSPNSPLHF TGCAGTGCTAGAGGACAGAGTCCGAATTCACCCCTCCACTTT
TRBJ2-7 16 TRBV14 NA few CASSQDLRARSYEQYF TGTGCCAGCAGCCAAGATTTGCGGGCAAGGAGCTACGAGCAGTACTTC
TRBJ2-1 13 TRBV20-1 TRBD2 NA CSAAPGLANEQFF TGCAGTGCCGCCCCGGGACTAGCTAATGAGCAGTTCTTC
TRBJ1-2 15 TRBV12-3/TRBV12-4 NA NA CASSLALKQGRGYTF TGTGCCAGCAGTTTAGCGCTGAAACAGGGTCGTGGCTACACCTTC
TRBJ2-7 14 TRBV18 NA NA CASSPAGSRDEQYF TGTGCCAGCTCACCAGCGGGCAGCCGTGACGAGCAGTACTTC
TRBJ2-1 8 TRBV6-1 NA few CAGDEQFF TGTGCCGGGGATGAGCAGTTCTTC
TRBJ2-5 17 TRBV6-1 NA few CASSLPQAGGGIETQYF TGTGCCAGCAGCCTTCCCCAAGCAGGGGGAGGAATAGAGACCCAGTACTTC
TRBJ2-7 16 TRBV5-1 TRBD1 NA CASRRGQGTPGGEQYF TGCGCCAGCCGACGGGGACAGGGGACCCCCGGTGGGGAGCAGTACTTC
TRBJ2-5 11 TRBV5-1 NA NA CASSIEETQYF TGCGCCAGCAGCATAGAAGAGACCCAGTACTTC
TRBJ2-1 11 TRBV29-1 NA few CSVEGSGRRFF TGCAGCGTTGAGGGGAGCGGACGGAGGTTCTTC
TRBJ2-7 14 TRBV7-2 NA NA CASSLGPSSYEQYF TGTGCCAGCAGCTTAGGCCCGAGCTCCTACGAGCAGTACTTC
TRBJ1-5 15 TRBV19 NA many CASSPGGYWTQPQHF TGTGCCAGTAGCCCGGGTGGGTACTGGACTCAGCCCCAGCATTTT
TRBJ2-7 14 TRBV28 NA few CASRRQGHSYEQYF TGTGCCAGCCGTCGGCAGGGACACTCCTACGAGCAGTACTTC
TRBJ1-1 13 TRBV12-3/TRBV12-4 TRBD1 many CASRTTGGTEAFF TGTGCCAGCAGGACTACAGGGGGCACTGAAGCTTTCTTT
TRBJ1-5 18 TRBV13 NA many CASSLDPPTGPSVVAQHF TGTGCCAGCAGCTTAGACCCCCCGACAGGCCCGTCTGTCGTAGCCCAGCATTTT
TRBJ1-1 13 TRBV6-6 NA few CASSYSQGVRAFF TGTGCCAGCAGTTACTCCCAGGGTGTTAGAGCTTTCTTT
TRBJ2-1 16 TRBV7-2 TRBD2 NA CASSHLGLAGDNEQFF TGTGCCAGCAGCCACCTGGGACTTGCGGGAGACAATGAGCAGTTCTTC
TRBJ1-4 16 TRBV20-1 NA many CSPPAVHSSVNEKLFF TGCAGTCCTCCCGCCGTCCACAGTAGCGTAAATGAAAAACTGTTTTTT
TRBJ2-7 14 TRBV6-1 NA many CASRQGGSSYEQYF TGTGCCAGCAGACAGGGCGGAAGCTCCTACGAGCAGTACTTC
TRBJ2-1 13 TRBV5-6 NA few CASSPTRPNEQFF TGTGCCAGCAGCCCTACTCGACCCAATGAGCAGTTCTTC
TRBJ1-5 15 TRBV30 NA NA CAWSGGSASNQPQHF TGTGCCTGGAGCGGTGGGTCGGCGAGCAATCAGCCCCAGCATTTT
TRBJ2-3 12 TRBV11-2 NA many CASSRITSVQYF TGTGCCAGCAGCCGCATTACGTCGGTCCAGTATTTT
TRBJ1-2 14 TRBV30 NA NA CAWSVWGGSWGYTF TGTGCCTGGAGTGTATGGGGTGGTTCCTGGGGCTACACCTTC
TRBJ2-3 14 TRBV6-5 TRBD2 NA CASSPGTSADTQYF TGTGCCAGCAGTCCCGGGACTAGTGCAGATACGCAGTATTTT
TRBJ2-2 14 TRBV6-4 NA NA CASMIEPNTGELFF TGTGCCAGCATGATCGAACCGAACACCGGGGAGCTGTTTTTT
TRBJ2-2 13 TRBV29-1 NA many CSTGHVNTGELFF TGCAGCACGGGACACGTAAACACCGGGGAGCTGTTTTTT
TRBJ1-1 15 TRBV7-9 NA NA CASSSRGARFTEAFF TGTGCCAGCAGTTCGAGGGGCGCCAGATTCACTGAAGCTTTCTTT
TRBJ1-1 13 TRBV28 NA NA CASSRNGRTEAFF TGTGCCAGCAGTCGAAACGGGCGGACTGAAGCTTTCTTT
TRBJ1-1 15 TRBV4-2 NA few CASSQDRPMNTEAFF TGTGCCAGCAGCCAAGATCGGCCGATGAACACTGAAGCTTTCTTT
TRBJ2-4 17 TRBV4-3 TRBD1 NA CASSQVPTGSAKNIQYF TGCGCCAGCAGCCAAGTCCCGACAGGGTCGGCCAAAAACATTCAGTACTTC
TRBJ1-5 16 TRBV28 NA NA CASSLRGRRGNQPQHF TGTGCCAGCAGTTTAAGGGGACGGAGGGGCAATCAGCCCCAGCATTTT
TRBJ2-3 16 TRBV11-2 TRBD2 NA CASSSPPLAGSDTQYF TGTGCCAGCAGTTCTCCCCCGCTAGCGGGGTCAGATACGCAGTATTTT
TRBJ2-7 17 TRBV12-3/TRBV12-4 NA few CASSLGFWGPKAYEQYF TGTGCCAGCAGTTTAGGTTTCTGGGGTCCTAAGGCCTACGAGCAGTACTTC